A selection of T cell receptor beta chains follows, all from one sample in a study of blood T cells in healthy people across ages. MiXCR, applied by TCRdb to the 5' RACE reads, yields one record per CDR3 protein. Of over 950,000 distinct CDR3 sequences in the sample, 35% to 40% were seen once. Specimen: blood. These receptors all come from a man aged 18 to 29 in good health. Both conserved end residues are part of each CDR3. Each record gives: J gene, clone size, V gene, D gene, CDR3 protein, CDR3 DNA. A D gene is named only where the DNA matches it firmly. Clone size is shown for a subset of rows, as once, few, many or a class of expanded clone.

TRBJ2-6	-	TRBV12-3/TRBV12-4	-	CASSGLKGGANVLTF	TGTGCCAGCAGTGGATTAAAGGGTGGGGCCAACGTCCTGACTTTC
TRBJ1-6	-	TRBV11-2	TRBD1	CASSLAKGQGLSPLHF	TGTGCCAGCAGCTTAGCAAAGGGACAGGGTCTTTCACCCCTCCACTTT
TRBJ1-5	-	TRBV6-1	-	CASSEVDNRHF	TGTGCCAGCAGTGAAGTCGATAACCGGCATTTT
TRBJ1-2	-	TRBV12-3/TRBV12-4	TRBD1	CASGGQGNGYTF	TGTGCCAGCGGGGGACAGGGGAATGGCTACACCTTC
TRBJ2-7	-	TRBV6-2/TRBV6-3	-	CASAKALYEQYF	TGTGCCAGCGCAAAAGCCCTCTACGAGCAGTACTTC
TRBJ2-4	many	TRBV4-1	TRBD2	CASSQEGGLAVGTIQYF	TGCGCCAGCAGCCAAGAGGGGGGACTAGCCGTAGGAACCATTCAGTACTTC
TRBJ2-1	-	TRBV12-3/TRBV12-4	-	CASSGLRQFF	TGTGCCAGCAGTGGGTTGCGGCAGTTCTTC
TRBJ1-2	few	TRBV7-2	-	CASSLTKGGYTF	TGTGCCAGCAGCCTCACGAAGGGCGGCTACACCTTC
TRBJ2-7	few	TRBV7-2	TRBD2	CASSLKGTSGGFSYNEQYF	TGTGCCAGCAGCTTAAAGGGGACTAGCGGGGGGTTCTCCTACAATGAGCAGTACTTC
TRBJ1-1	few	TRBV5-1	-	CASSLEAGDTEAFF	TGCGCCAGCAGCTTGGAAGCGGGGGACACTGAAGCTTTCTTT
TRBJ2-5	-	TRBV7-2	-	CASSLEPGVEQYF	TGTGCCAGCAGCTTAGAGCCCGGGGTTGAGCAGTACTTC
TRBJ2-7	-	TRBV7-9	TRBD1	CASSRYRGSSYEQYF	TGTGCCAGCAGCAGATACAGGGGAAGCTCCTACGAGCAGTACTTC
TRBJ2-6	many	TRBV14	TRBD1	CASRGTASSVLTF	TGTGCCAGCAGGGGGACAGCTTCCTCCGTCCTGACTTTC
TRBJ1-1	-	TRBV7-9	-	CASSLVGIDTEAFF	TGTGCCAGCAGCTTAGTGGGGATTGACACTGAAGCTTTCTTT
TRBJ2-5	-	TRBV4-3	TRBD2	CASSQGLAGGLTGETQYF	TGCGCCAGCAGCCAGGGACTAGCGGGGGGGCTGACTGGGGAGACCCAGTACTTC
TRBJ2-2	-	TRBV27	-	CASSPPYLGSDGVNTGELFF	TGTGCCAGCAGTCCCCCTTATCTGGGCAGCGATGGGGTAAACACCGGGGAGCTGTTTTTT
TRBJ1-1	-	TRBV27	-	CASSLIMNPEAFF	TGTGCCAGCAGTCTTATTATGAACCCTGAAGCTTTCTTT
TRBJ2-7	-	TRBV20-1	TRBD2	CSARDWSSGVYEQYF	TGCAGTGCTAGAGATTGGTCTAGCGGGGTCTACGAGCAGTACTTC
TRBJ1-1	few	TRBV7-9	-	CASSGGPGDTEAFF	TGTGCCAGCAGCGGGGGGCCCGGAGACACTGAAGCTTTCTTT
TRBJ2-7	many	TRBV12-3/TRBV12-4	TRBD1	CASSFKQGFSYEQYF	TGTGCCAGCAGTTTTAAACAGGGGTTTTCCTACGAGCAGTACTTC
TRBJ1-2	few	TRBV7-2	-	CASSLGVRYGYTF	TGTGCCAGCAGCTTGGGGGTTCGCTATGGCTACACCTTC
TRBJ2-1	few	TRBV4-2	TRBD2	CASSQVWASGDNEQFF	TGTGCCAGCAGCCAAGTTTGGGCTAGCGGGGACAATGAGCAGTTCTTC
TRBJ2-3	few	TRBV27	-	CASSLSSRRTDTQYF	TGTGCCAGCAGTTTATCTAGCCGACGCACAGATACGCAGTATTTT
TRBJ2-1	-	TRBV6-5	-	CASRRDSSHSYNEQFF	TGTGCCAGCAGGCGAGACTCGTCCCACTCCTACAATGAGCAGTTCTTC
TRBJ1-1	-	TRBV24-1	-	CATSDPGTGGTEAFF	TGTGCCACCAGTGATCCCGGAACCGGGGGCACTGAAGCTTTCTTT
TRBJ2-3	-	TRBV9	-	CASEGGPGTQYF	TGTGCCAGCGAGGGCGGTCCTGGTACGCAGTATTTT
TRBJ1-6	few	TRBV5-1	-	CASSLEGRRNSPLHF	TGCGCCAGCAGCTTGGAGGGACGTCGCAATTCACCCCTCCACTTT
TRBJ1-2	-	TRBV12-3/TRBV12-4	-	CASSREARGYTF	TGTGCCAGCAGTCGGGAGGCGCGCGGCTACACCTTC
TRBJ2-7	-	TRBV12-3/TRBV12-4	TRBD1	CASQTGGASVEQYF	TGTGCCAGCCAAACAGGGGGCGCTTCGGTCGAGCAGTACTTC
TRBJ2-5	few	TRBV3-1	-	CASSQEVSYQETQYF	TGTGCCAGCAGCCAAGAGGTCAGCTATCAAGAGACCCAGTACTTC
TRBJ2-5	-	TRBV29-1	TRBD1	CSVATGGLETQYF	TGCAGCGTCGCGACAGGGGGCTTGGAGACCCAGTACTTC
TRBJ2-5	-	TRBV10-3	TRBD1	CAISDILPGQGTQETQYF	TGTGCCATCAGTGACATCTTACCGGGACAGGGAACCCAAGAGACCCAGTACTTC
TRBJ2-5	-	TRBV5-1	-	CASSTQGGQKYQETQYF	TGCGCCAGCAGCACCCAGGGGGGACAAAAGTACCAAGAGACCCAGTACTTC
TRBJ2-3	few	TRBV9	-	CASSVGPAPGTDTQYF	TGTGCCAGCAGCGTAGGTCCAGCCCCGGGCACAGATACGCAGTATTTT
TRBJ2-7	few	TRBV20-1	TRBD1	CSAIPGTGVSYEQYF	TGCAGTGCTATTCCCGGGACAGGGGTCTCCTACGAGCAGTACTTC
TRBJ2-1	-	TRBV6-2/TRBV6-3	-	CASTLEGGYYNEQFF	TGTGCCAGCACCCTCGAGGGGGGATACTACAATGAGCAGTTCTTC
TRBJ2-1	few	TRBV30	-	CAWRDRGSGNEQFF	TGTGCCTGGAGGGACCGCGGGTCTGGCAATGAGCAGTTCTTC
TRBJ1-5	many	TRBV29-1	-	CSVRGANQPQHF	TGCAGCGTTCGGGGGGCGAACCAGCCCCAGCATTTT
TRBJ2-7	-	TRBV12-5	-	CASGFGGYEQYF	TGTGCTAGTGGTTTTGGGGGTTACGAGCAGTACTTC
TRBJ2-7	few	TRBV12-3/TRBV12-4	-	CASSSGQHTPYEQYF	TGTGCCAGCAGTTCCGGACAGCATACCCCCTACGAGCAGTACTTC
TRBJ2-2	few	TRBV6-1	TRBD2	CASSEGWSGGDTGELFF	TGTGCCAGCAGTGAAGGGTGGAGCGGGGGGGATACCGGGGAGCTGTTTTTT
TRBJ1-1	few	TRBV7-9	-	CASSSGRSIMNTEAFF	TGTGCCAGCAGCTCAGGACGGAGTATCATGAACACTGAAGCTTTCTTT
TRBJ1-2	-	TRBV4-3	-	CASSQDPGGYGYTF	TGCGCCAGCAGCCAAGATCCAGGCGGATATGGCTACACCTTC
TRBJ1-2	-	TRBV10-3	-	CTISESGRLFTF	TGTACCATCAGTGAGTCGGGACGTCTCTTCACCTTC
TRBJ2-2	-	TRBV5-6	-	CASSFGRAPGELFF	TGTGCCAGCAGCTTTGGCAGGGCACCCGGGGAGCTGTTTTTT
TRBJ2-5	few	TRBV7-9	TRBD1	CAGGQTETQYF	TGTGCCGGGGGACAGACAGAGACCCAGTACTTC
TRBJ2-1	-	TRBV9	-	CASSPQGGHNEQFF	TGTGCCAGCAGCCCCCAGGGGGGGCACAATGAGCAGTTCTTC
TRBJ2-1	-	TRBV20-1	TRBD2	CSVAGLANYNEQFF	TGCAGTGTAGCGGGACTAGCGAACTACAATGAGCAGTTCTTC